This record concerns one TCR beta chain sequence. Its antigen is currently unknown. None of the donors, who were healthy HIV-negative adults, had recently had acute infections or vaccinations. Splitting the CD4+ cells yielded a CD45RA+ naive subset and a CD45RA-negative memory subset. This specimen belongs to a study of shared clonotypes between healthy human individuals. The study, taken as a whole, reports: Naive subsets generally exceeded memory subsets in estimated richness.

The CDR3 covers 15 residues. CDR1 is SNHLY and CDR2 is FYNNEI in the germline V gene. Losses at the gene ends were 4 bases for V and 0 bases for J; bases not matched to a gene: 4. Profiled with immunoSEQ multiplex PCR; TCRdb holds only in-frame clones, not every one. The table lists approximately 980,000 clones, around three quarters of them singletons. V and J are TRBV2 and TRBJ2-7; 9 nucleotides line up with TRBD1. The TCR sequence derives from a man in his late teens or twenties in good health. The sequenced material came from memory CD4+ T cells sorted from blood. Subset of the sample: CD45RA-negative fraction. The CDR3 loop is CASSVTGGSSYEQYF. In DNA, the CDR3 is TGTGCCAGCAGTGTGACAGGGGGATCCTCCTACGAGCAGTACTTC.